This TCR beta chain was identified in a study of early T cells in non-severe SARS-CoV-2 infection. Study as a whole: RNA in bulk from unsorted whole blood was sequenced, and chains were unpaired.

This CDR3 spans 12 amino acids. V lost 4 bases, J lost 4 bases, and 3 bases stayed unmatched. Germline V lookup: CDR1 DFQATT, CDR2 SNEGSKA (reference sequence). This clonotype was detected a few times. Unique molecular identifiers (one per individual cDNA molecule) were attached. Each CDR3 protein is one row after TCRdb ran MiXCR on the 5' RACE reads. The sample lists 100,000 to 130,000 distinct CDR3 sequences, roughly 10% occurring once. Sequencing was done on a sample of whole blood. The origin of this receptor is an adult who was a healthcare worker with PCR-confirmed SARS-CoV-2 infection or an uninfected control (not recorded which). The V call is TRBV20-1, the J call TRBJ2-5, with TRBD1 matching 7 bases. The DNA of the CDR3 is TGCAGTGCTAACAGACAGGGAGAGACCCAGTACTTC. This encodes CSANRQGETQYF.